The T cell receptor (beta chain) under discussion was sequenced for a study of tumour-infiltrating T cells in Burkitt lymphoma (dated by TCRdb to 2018 to 2021). Describing the broader study: TCR repertoire data were correlated with clinical outcome; productive clonality predicted overall and progression-free survival, independent of established prognosticators including age at diagnosis.

CDR3 length: 14 amino acids, cysteine to phenylalanine. Solely the CDR3 DNA is kept, with 42 bases framed from the first base. CDR1 and CDR2, per the germline V gene (reference sequence), are SGHNT and YYREEE. V loses 4 bases of germline sequence and J loses 0 bases, and the interval between the two ends is 11 bases. The library was prepared using the immunoSEQ multiplex PCR assay. In TCRdb, the immuneACCESS table is reduced to in-frame sequences with V and J assigned. These tables do not hold every clone; where another copy was compared, an unresolved V gene accounts for under half, and the others remain unexplained. The sample profile shows 3,500 to 4,500 clones; about 80% of them were found once. The ten largest clones capture 9.5% to 15% of the sample. As for this clone: There is no known antigen for this receptor. Per-base qualities were not stored, and no clone one base away is much larger.

The origin of this receptor is a human donor with diffuse large B-cell lymphoma. Some clones in this sample may be carry-over from other donors' samples. The sequencing input was tumor tissue. The rearranged segments are TRBV5-4 and TRBJ2-7, with a tentative D call of TRBD1 or TRBD2, each matching 5 bases. The bases are TGTGCCAGCAGCCAGAGAGGGGACTCCTACGAGCAGTACTTC. It translates to CASSQRGDSYEQYF.